This T cell receptor beta chain came from a study of OX40 agonist ivuxolimab in advanced cancers. As for the study in general: Patients got intravenous ivuxolimab at 0.01 to 10 mg/kg every 2 weeks.

The V and J ends lost 1 base and 10 bases, in that order; junction bases with no gene match: 7. CDR3 length: 15 residues. CDR1 is SGHVS and CDR2 is FQNEAQ in the germline V gene. Findings of the study overall: Partly responding patients at 0.1-3.0 mg/kg showed some of the smallest clonal expansion. The study observed clonal expansion of CD4+ and CD8+ blood T cells by week 6 at 0.1 to 3.0 mg/kg.

Using immunoSEQ multiplex PCR, the repertoire was profiled, and TCRdb retains in-frame clones only, with some absent. The sample lists over 50,000 clones, roughly 90% seen once, with under 0.7% in the top ten. As concerns this clone: Its antigen is currently unknown.

The sample consisted of CD4+ or CD8+ T cells sorted from blood, taken in a trial of the OX40 agonist ivuxolimab. V gene TRBV7-8 combines with J gene TRBJ2-1, with 10 bases matching TRBD2. This TCR derives from an adult with an advanced solid tumor such as melanoma, head and neck, liver or kidney cancer. In DNA, the CDR3 is TGTGCCAGCAGCTTAGATTCCGGGACTAGCGCCGAGCAGTTCTTC. Its translation: CASSLDSGTSAEQFF.